The present T cell receptor beta chain was sequenced within a study of chemoradiotherapy in HPV16-positive cancers. Study results and caveats: HPV-responsive T-cell expansion during chemoradiotherapy was linked to improved recurrence-free survival in HPV16-positive patients.

Profiled with immunoSEQ multiplex PCR; TCRdb holds only in-frame clones, not every one. Here the sample spans roughly 25,000 clones, 94% being singletons. Concerning this clone: Antigen unknown.

Trimming took 6 bases from V and 0 from J; bases not matched to a gene: 8. This CDR3 has 16 amino acids. In germline, CDR1 is SGHNT, CDR2 YYREEE (reference sequence). The V and J genes are TRBV5-4 and TRBJ2-1; 8 positions agree with TRBD1. This material was collected from a patient who underwent chemoradiotherapy. This receptor was taken from a human donor with HPV-associated anogenital cancer. CDR3 bases: TGTGCCAGCAATACAGGGGGTTCCCGCTCCTACAATGAGCAGTTCTTC. Translating it yields CASNTGGSRSYNEQFF.